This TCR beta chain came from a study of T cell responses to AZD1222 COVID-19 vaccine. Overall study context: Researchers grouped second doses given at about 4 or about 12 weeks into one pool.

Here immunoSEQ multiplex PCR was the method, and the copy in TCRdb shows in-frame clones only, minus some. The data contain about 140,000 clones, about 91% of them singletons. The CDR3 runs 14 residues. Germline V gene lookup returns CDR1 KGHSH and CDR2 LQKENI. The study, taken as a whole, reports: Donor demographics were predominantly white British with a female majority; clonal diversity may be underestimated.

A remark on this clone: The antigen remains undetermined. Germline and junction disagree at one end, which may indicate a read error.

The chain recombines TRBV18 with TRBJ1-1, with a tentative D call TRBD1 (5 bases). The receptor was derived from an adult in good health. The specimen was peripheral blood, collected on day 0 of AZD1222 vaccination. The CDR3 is CASSPMGPNSEAFF. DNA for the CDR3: TGTGCCAGCTCACCAATGGGGCCGAACAGTGAAGCTTTCTTT.